This T cell receptor (beta chain) was obtained from a study of blood T cell repertoires in COVID-19. The overall study: Whether acute or convalescent, the COVID-19 samples came from the United States, Italy and Spain.

Sequencing was performed with immunoSEQ multiplex PCR; in TCRdb, only in-frame clones are kept and a portion is missing. Here the sample spans 53,000 or so clones, roughly 83% being singletons. Trimming cost V 2 bases and J 4 bases; bases outside gene matches: 3. CDR1 and CDR2 from the germline V gene are GTSNPN and SVGIG (reference sequence). This CDR3 spans 13 amino acids. The chain links TRBV30 to TRBJ1-1; 8 bases fit TRBD1. The receptor was derived from a man between 65 and 85 years old with active COVID-19. The sample comprised peripheral blood. This CDR3 is CAWSRTGGTEAFF. CDR3 sequence (DNA): TGTGCCTGGAGTAGAACAGGGGGCACTGAAGCTTTCTTT.